The 25 T cell receptor beta chains in this list originate from one sample, sequenced in a study of spatial heterogeneity in lung cancer. Specified time point: sample taken at primary tumor resection. Extraction of whole RNA from tumor, nontumor lung or frozen PBMC preceded unsorted sequencing. Via MiXCR, TCRdb re-called the 5' RACE reads, giving one row per CDR3 protein. The repertoire has around 75,000 distinct CDR3 sequences, 10% to 15% of them found once; the top ten carry roughly 6.9%. The material sequenced was PBMCs, taken at surgery. The receptors originated from a male donor with early-stage non-small cell lung cancer.

This rearrangement joins TRBV12-3 or TRBV12-4 to TRBJ2-2; possibly TRBD1 for D (5 bases). This CDR3 spans 14 amino acids. V shed 3 bases and J shed 0 bases, with 5 bases lying between them. The CDR3 coding sequence is TGTGCCAGCAGTTTGGGGCCGAACACCGGGGAGCTGTTTTTT. Translated, it gives CASSLGPNTGELFF.

The chain uses TRBV4-1 and TRBJ2-5, with D maybe TRBD1 (6 bases). The germline CDR1 and CDR2 sequences are MGHRA and YSYEKL. Trimming shortened V by 1 base and J by 0 bases, and 9 bases separated the two germline ends. The CDR3 is made up of 15 amino acids. The DNA of the CDR3 is TGCGCCAGCAGCCAAGGGACAGACCACCAAGAGACCCAGTACTTC. Translation: CASSQGTDHQETQYF.

This clonotype was recorded many times. The chain couples TRBV15 to TRBJ2-5; either TRBD1 or TRBD2 may fit D (6 bases each). CDR1 is LNHNV and CDR2 is YYDKDF in the germline V gene (reference sequence). The CDR3 is 13 residues long. V dropped 5 bases and J dropped 9 bases, with 16 bases sitting between them. The CDR3 DNA follows: TGTGCCACCAGCTCCCCGGAGGGGGTTGCCCAGTACTTC. It codes for CATSSPEGVAQYF.

This clonotype was detected ten times or more. The chain carries TRBV2 and TRBJ2-1; D tentatively reads TRBD1 or TRBD2 (5 bases each). Trimming took off 5 bases at V and 7 bases at J, with 15 bases between the two ends. CDR3 size: 14 residues. Germline CDR1 and CDR2: SNHLY and FYNNEI. CDR3 nucleotide sequence: TGTGCCAGCAGTCGGGGCCCGTGGGAAAATGAGCAGTTCTTC. The encoded protein is CASSRGPWENEQFF.

The chain couples TRBV7-8 to TRBJ2-2; D uncertain. Germline CDR1 and CDR2: SGHVS and FQNEAQ. Between the trimmed V and J ends, which lost 5 bases and 3 bases, there was a span of 13 bases. The CDR3 has 15 residues. This chain's CDR3 is CASSPEPGHTGELFF. The DNA of the CDR3 is TGTGCCAGCAGCCCAGAACCGGGTCACACCGGGGAGCTGTTTTTT. Looking up the rest from reference TRBV7-8 and TRBJ2-2 gives the full variable domain: GAGVSQSPRYKVAKRGQDVALRCDPISGHVSLFWYQQALGQGPEFLTYFQNEAQLDKSGLPSDRFFAERPEGSVSTLKIQRTQQEDSAVYLCASSPEPGHTGELFFGEGSRLTVL.

V is TRBV30 and J is TRBJ1-1; no definite D call. V was cut by 3 bases and J by 7 bases, with 18 bases left in between. The germline gives CDR1 GTSNPN, CDR2 SVGIG (reference sequence). This CDR3 is built from 14 residues. This CDR3 is CAWRFSPRAGEAFF. DNA of the CDR3: TGTGCCTGGAGATTCTCGCCGAGGGCGGGTGAAGCTTTCTTT.

This clonotype has a count of ten or more. This chain connects TRBV12-3 or TRBV12-4 to TRBJ1-5; D is ambiguous. Trimming took off 3 bases at V and 7 bases at J, with 16 bases between the two ends. The CDR3 runs 15 residues. The CDR3 sequence: CASSLGGRQWQPQHF. Here the CDR3 DNA reads TGTGCCAGCAGTTTGGGCGGAAGGCAATGGCAGCCCCAGCATTTT.

The V and J genes are TRBV12-3 or TRBV12-4 and TRBJ2-6; D uncertain. V lost 2 bases, J lost 4 bases, and 6 bases lay in between. CDR3 size: 14 residues. CDR3 DNA: TGTGCCAGCAGTTTAATGACCGGGGCCAACGTCCTGACTTTC. Translating it yields CASSLMTGANVLTF.

This clonotype was counted between two and nine times. This sequence joins TRBV6-2 or TRBV6-3 and TRBJ1-5; tentative D call: TRBD1 (5 bases). V lost 5 bases, J lost 0 bases, and 8 bases lay in between. Per the germline V gene, CDR1 is MNHEY and CDR2 is SVGEGT. The CDR3 contains 14 residues. The CDR3 loop reads CASSDRNSNQPQHF. The CDR3 DNA sequence: TGTGCCAGCAGTGACAGAAATAGCAATCAGCCCCAGCATTTT.

This clonotype came up many times. V and J are TRBV5-1 and TRBJ2-7; 7 positions agree with TRBD1. The CDR3 loop spans 14 amino acids. V trimming: 3 bases; J trimming: 6 bases; junction bases outside the gene matches: 9. Germline assignment: CDR1 SGHRS and CDR2 YFSETQ. The CDR3 is CASSWLTGNLEQYF. Here the CDR3 DNA reads TGCGCCAGCAGCTGGCTGACAGGGAATCTCGAGCAGTACTTC.

This clonotype came up many times. The chain links TRBV20-1 to TRBJ1-1, with D uncertain. V was cut by 6 bases and J by 6 bases, with 14 bases left in between. This CDR3 region has 12 residues. CDR1 and CDR2 from the germline V gene are DFQATT and SNEGSKA (reference sequence). The chain's CDR3 is CSADLEEAEAFF. The CDR3 DNA reads as TGCAGTGCAGATCTAGAGGAGGCTGAAGCTTTCTTT.

This clonotype appeared a few times. This chain uses TRBV10-3 with TRBJ2-1, with D hard to call. Germline loops: CDR1 ENHRY, CDR2 SYGVKD. V was shortened by 6 bases and J by 9 bases, with 12 bases between the two germline ends. CDR3 length: 12 amino acids. The CDR3 protein is CAISSLGGEQFF. CDR3 DNA: TGTGCCATCAGCTCTCTAGGTGGTGAGCAGTTCTTC.

Points on this clonotype: This may be a read error: a much more frequent sequence differs by one nucleotide. The chain carries TRBV11-1 and TRBJ2-1; unclear D gene. Trimming took off 6 bases at V and 0 bases at J, with 12 bases between the two ends. CDR3 length: 15 residues. Germline loops: CDR1 SGHAT, CDR2 FQDESV (reference sequence). CDR3 coding DNA: TGTGCCAGCAGTTATAGCAGGAACTCCTACAATGAGCAGTTCTTC. Translating it yields CASSYSRNSYNEQFF.

In this sample, this clonotype turned up a few times. The rearrangement joins TRBV2 to TRBJ2-1; D is ambiguous. Germline V gives CDR1 SNHLY, CDR2 FYNNEI. Trimming cost V 3 bases and J 4 bases, with 13 bases left between them. The CDR3 extends over 15 amino acids. CDR3 nucleotide sequence: TGTGCCAGCAGTGATCTGTTAGCCGTATACAATGAGCAGTTCTTC. Translation gives CASSDLLAVYNEQFF.

This clonotype came up many times. The rearrangement uses TRBV20-1 and TRBJ2-1; 12 bases match TRBD2. Germline V CDR1 and CDR2: DFQATT, SNEGSKA (reference sequence). The CDR3 length is 14 residues. The J segment lost 7 bases and the V segment lost 0 bases, leaving 1 base of the junction unmatched. CDR3 loop: CSAREGTSGNEQFF. CDR3 bases: TGCAGTGCTAGAGAGGGGACTAGCGGGAATGAGCAGTTCTTC.

The CDR3 loop reads CASSLAGTGYTDTQYF. The CDR3 region has the DNA TGTGCCAGCAGCTTAGCCGGGACAGGGTACACAGATACGCAGTATTTT. This rearrangement joins TRBV7-6 to TRBJ2-3; TRBD1 matches 9 bases. The CDR3 consists of 16 residues. Trimming cost V 0 bases and J 2 bases; bases outside gene matches: 3. From germline, CDR1 is SGHVS and CDR2 FNYEAQ.

This clonotype was detected a few times. The chain carries TRBV7-2 and TRBJ2-7; TRBD1 is a possible D gene (5 bases). This CDR3 has 14 residues. Germline V gene data show CDR1 as SGHTA and CDR2 as FQGNSA. V lost 5 bases and J lost 5, with 16 bases in between. CDR3 amino acids: CASSPSQVRNEQYF. In DNA, the CDR3 is TGTGCCAGCAGCCCCTCACAGGTTAGGAACGAGCAGTACTTC.

This clonotype was detected many times. The chain is built from TRBV29-1 and TRBJ2-3; no reliable D call. CDR1 and CDR2 (germline): SQVTM, ANQGSEA. V was cut by 4 bases and J by 4 bases, with 12 bases left in between. The CDR3 loop spans 13 amino acids. The CDR3 DNA reads as TGCAGCGTTGTTTTTAGTTGGGCAGATACGCAGTATTTT. It translates to CSVVFSWADTQYF.

This clonotype occurred many times. This CDR3 reads CASSLSGASNQPQHF. CDR3 sequence (DNA): TGTGCCAGCTCCCTAAGCGGGGCTAGCAATCAGCCCCAGCATTTT. This chain uses TRBV18 with TRBJ1-5; possible D gene TRBD1, 5 bases. CDR3 size: 15 residues. Deletions cut 6 bases from V and 0 bases from J, with 12 bases between. Germline-derived CDR1 and CDR2 are KGHSH and LQKENI.

This clonotype was detected only a few times. The V gene is TRBV5-4, the J gene TRBJ1-2, with 7 bases identical to TRBD1. The CDR3 covers 13 residues. J gave up 8 bases and V 2 bases, and 6 bases lay outside the gene matches. The germline V gene has CDR1 SGHNT and CDR2 YYREEE (reference sequence). In DNA form, the CDR3 reads TGTGCCAGCAGCTTAGTGGGACAGCGAGGCTACACCTTC. This sequence encodes CASSLVGQRGYTF.

This clonotype was observed a handful of times. The V gene is TRBV20-1, the J gene TRBJ2-7; 14 positions match TRBD2. There are 14 residues in the CDR3. Germline CDR1 reads DFQATT; CDR2 reads SNEGSKA (reference sequence). V was clipped by 7 bases and J by 3 bases; unmatched bases: 5. The CDR3 DNA follows: TGCAGTGTTGGGACTAGCGGGAGCATCTACGAGCAGTACTTC. It is translated as CSVGTSGSIYEQYF.

This clonotype was counted a few times. This chain links TRBV5-1 with TRBJ1-1; D perhaps matches TRBD1 (5 bases). Trimming left V 4 bases short and J 3 bases short, with 16 bases between. The CDR3 has 15 residues. Germline V CDR1 and CDR2: SGHRS, YFSETQ. CDR3 nucleotide sequence: TGCGCCAGCAGCCCGGAGGGCAGGGCCTACACTGAAGCTTTCTTT. Translated: CASSPEGRAYTEAFF.

The chain uses TRBV18 and TRBJ2-1, with TRBD2 identical over 10 bases. V lost 0 bases to trimming and J lost 10 bases; unmatched junction nucleotides: 18. Germline V gene data show CDR1 as KGHSH and CDR2 as LQKENI. This CDR3 is 19 amino acids long. The CDR3 here is CASSPPYAEGAGGPGEQFF. The CDR3 nucleotides read TGTGCCAGCTCACCACCGTATGCGGAGGGAGCGGGAGGGCCTGGGGAGCAGTTCTTC.

This clonotype was recorded many times. The chain joins TRBV20-1 to TRBJ1-3; no firm D call. CDR3 length: 14 residues. In germline, CDR1 is DFQATT, CDR2 SNEGSKA (reference sequence). V lost 6 bases to trimming and J lost 0 bases, with 12 bases between them. CDR3 DNA: TGCAGTGCAACCGGCCCGAACTCTGGAAACACCATATATTTT. Translated: CSATGPNSGNTIYF.

This clonotype was recorded at least ten times. The V gene is TRBV6-2 or TRBV6-3, the J gene TRBJ1-1, with D perhaps matching TRBD1 (5 bases). Germline CDR1 and CDR2: MNHEY and SVGEGT. The CDR3 length is 14 residues. Trimming pared 5 bases from V and 1 base from J, leaving 11 bases between. CDR3 loop: CASSSAGTNTEAFF. The DNA for the CDR3 is TGTGCCAGCAGTAGCGCAGGGACGAACACTGAAGCTTTCTTT.